The present T cell receptor beta chain was sequenced within a study of CD8 T cells in ankylosing spondylitis. TCRdb recomputed calls from the 5' RACE reads with MiXCR, one row per CDR3 protein. The sample records under 200,000 distinct CDR3 sequences, around 8.9% being singletons. CDR3 length: 16 residues. Trimming pared 0 bases from V and 3 bases from J, leaving 13 bases between. This clonotype was counted at least ten times. This TCR derives from a female donor with ankylosing spondylitis or in good health (not recorded which). V gene TRBV12-3 or TRBV12-4 combines with J gene TRBJ2-3; D perhaps matches TRBD1 (5 bases). Sequencing used blood, either unsorted or a sorted T cell fraction (not recorded which). The CDR3 DNA reads as TGTGCCAGCAGTTTAGCGGTAGGGGATGGTACAGATACGCAGTATTTT. Its protein product is CASSLAVGDGTDTQYF.